The rows below give T cell receptor beta chains drawn from one sample of a study of T-cell reconstitution after alpha-beta-depleted transplantation in children. TCRdb re-derived calls from the PCR reads in MiXCR, one entry per CDR3 protein. In the table there are 450,000 to 600,000 distinct CDR3 sequences, under 12% of which are singletons. The material was PBMCs, obtained before TCRalphabeta/CD19-depleted stem cell transplant. Receptor source: a child aged 2 to 15 with inherited bone marrow failure, due to receive a stem cell transplant. Each CDR3 is given with its conserved first and last residue. Fields, in order: V gene, J gene, D gene, clone size, CDR3 DNA, CDR3 protein. D genes are given only for firm matches. Not all rows give a size; the values are once, few, many and, for expanded clones, a class.

V gene: TRBV3-1
J gene: TRBJ1-4
D gene: NA
clone size: few
CDR3 DNA: TGTGCCAGCAGCCAAGATCCGGGACGAGATGAAAAACTGTTTTTT
CDR3 protein: CASSQDPGRDEKLFF

V gene: TRBV7-2
J gene: TRBJ1-6
D gene: NA
clone size: many
CDR3 DNA: TGTGCCAGCAGCTTAGCCGGGTATAATTCACCCCTCCACTTT
CDR3 protein: CASSLAGYNSPLHF

V gene: TRBV28
J gene: TRBJ1-5
D gene: NA
clone size: many
CDR3 DNA: TGTGCCAGCAGTTCCCGGGACTCCTTAAATCAGCCCCAGCATTTT
CDR3 protein: CASSSRDSLNQPQHF

V gene: TRBV12-3/TRBV12-4
J gene: TRBJ1-5
D gene: NA
clone size: many
CDR3 DNA: TGTGCCAGCAGTTTGGGCACGGCACAGCCCCAGCATTTT
CDR3 protein: CASSLGTAQPQHF

V gene: TRBV7-9
J gene: TRBJ2-3
D gene: NA
clone size: few
CDR3 DNA: TGTGCCAGCAGCTTACGGGGATTGACAGATACGCAGTATTTT
CDR3 protein: CASSLRGLTDTQYF

V gene: TRBV4-2
J gene: TRBJ1-4
D gene: NA
clone size: many
CDR3 DNA: TGTGCCAGCAGCCAAGTGACTACTAATGAAAAACTGTTTTTT
CDR3 protein: CASSQVTTNEKLFF

V gene: TRBV7-2
J gene: TRBJ2-1
D gene: NA
clone size: NA
CDR3 DNA: TGTGCCAGCAGCTTATCTTTGGGGACTGAGCAGTTCTTC
CDR3 protein: CASSLSLGTEQFF

V gene: TRBV29-1
J gene: TRBJ1-5
D gene: NA
clone size: few
CDR3 DNA: TGCAGCGTAGCGGTTAGCAATCAGCCCCAGCATTTT
CDR3 protein: CSVAVSNQPQHF

V gene: TRBV28
J gene: TRBJ2-3
D gene: NA
clone size: many
CDR3 DNA: TGTGCCAGCAGTTTACCGGGAGACACAGATACGCAGTATTTT
CDR3 protein: CASSLPGDTDTQYF

V gene: TRBV10-3
J gene: TRBJ2-3
D gene: TRBD1
clone size: few
CDR3 DNA: TGTGCCAGCCGACAGGGGCAAGGAGATACGCAGTATTTT
CDR3 protein: CASRQGQGDTQYF

V gene: TRBV2
J gene: TRBJ1-4
D gene: TRBD1
clone size: many
CDR3 DNA: TGTGCCAGCAGCCCCCGGTTACAGGGGAATGGAGAAAAACTGTTTTTT
CDR3 protein: CASSPRLQGNGEKLFF

V gene: TRBV2
J gene: TRBJ2-2
D gene: NA
clone size: NA
CDR3 DNA: TGTGCCAGCAGTTCGAACGGGCACCTTAACGGGGAGCTGTTTTTT
CDR3 protein: CASSSNGHLNGELFF

V gene: TRBV12-3/TRBV12-4
J gene: TRBJ1-2
D gene: NA
clone size: few
CDR3 DNA: TGTGCCAGCAGTTTTATCGGGTTTTACTATGGCTACACCTTC
CDR3 protein: CASSFIGFYYGYTF

V gene: TRBV12-3/TRBV12-4
J gene: TRBJ2-5
D gene: NA
clone size: many
CDR3 DNA: TGTGCCAGCACCGAATTAGCGGCCCAAGAGACCCAGTACTTC
CDR3 protein: CASTELAAQETQYF

V gene: TRBV7-9
J gene: TRBJ2-1
D gene: TRBD2
clone size: many
CDR3 DNA: TGTGCCAGCAGCTCTGAGCGGGAAGACAATGAGCAGTTCTTC
CDR3 protein: CASSSEREDNEQFF

V gene: TRBV5-1
J gene: TRBJ2-3
D gene: NA
clone size: NA
CDR3 DNA: TGCGCCAGCAGCTTGGGGACCGCAAGCAGCACAGATACGCAGTATTTT
CDR3 protein: CASSLGTASSTDTQYF

V gene: TRBV12-3/TRBV12-4
J gene: TRBJ2-2
D gene: TRBD1
clone size: many
CDR3 DNA: TGTGCCAGCAGCCCAAACAGGGGTAGCAACACCGGGGAGCTGTTTTTT
CDR3 protein: CASSPNRGSNTGELFF

V gene: TRBV12-3/TRBV12-4
J gene: TRBJ1-5
D gene: NA
clone size: many
CDR3 DNA: TGTGCCAGCAGTTTAGCCCGGGCCGAGTTTGCCAATCAGCCCCAGCATTTT
CDR3 protein: CASSLARAEFANQPQHF

V gene: TRBV5-1
J gene: TRBJ2-4
D gene: TRBD2
clone size: many
CDR3 DNA: TGCGCCAGCAGCTTGGAGCCCATGCCAGCGGGAGGTGGAAACATTCAGTACTTC
CDR3 protein: CASSLEPMPAGGGNIQYF

V gene: TRBV7-8
J gene: TRBJ2-1
D gene: TRBD2
clone size: many
CDR3 DNA: TGTGCCAGCAGCTTAGGTCCCCTAGCGGGAATAGGCAATGAGCAGTTCTTC
CDR3 protein: CASSLGPLAGIGNEQFF

V gene: TRBV29-1
J gene: TRBJ2-2
D gene: NA
clone size: many
CDR3 DNA: TGCAGCGTTGTATGGGGCGGGAACGGGGAGCTGTTTTTT
CDR3 protein: CSVVWGGNGELFF

V gene: TRBV2
J gene: TRBJ2-2
D gene: TRBD2
clone size: NA
CDR3 DNA: TGTGCCAGCAGCCCCTATCTAGCGGGAGAAGGTACCGGGGAGCTGTTTTTT
CDR3 protein: CASSPYLAGEGTGELFF

V gene: TRBV4-1
J gene: TRBJ2-7
D gene: TRBD2
clone size: many
CDR3 DNA: TGCGCCAGCAGCCAAGAGGAAGGGCTAGCGGGATTCGAGCAGTACTTC
CDR3 protein: CASSQEEGLAGFEQYF

V gene: TRBV20-1
J gene: TRBJ2-3
D gene: NA
clone size: many
CDR3 DNA: TGCAGTGCTAGGAGGCGGGGCCTTAGCACAGATACGCAGTATTTT
CDR3 protein: CSARRRGLSTDTQYF

V gene: TRBV15
J gene: TRBJ2-1
D gene: NA
clone size: many
CDR3 DNA: TGTGCCACCAGCAGAGATCTCAGGCGGCAACGGCAGTTCTTC
CDR3 protein: CATSRDLRRQRQFF

V gene: TRBV7-2
J gene: TRBJ2-1
D gene: NA
clone size: few
CDR3 DNA: TGTGCCAGCCGCCGGGCTAGCGATCGCCATGAGCAGTTCTTC
CDR3 protein: CASRRASDRHEQFF

V gene: TRBV6-2/TRBV6-3
J gene: TRBJ2-3
D gene: TRBD2
clone size: few
CDR3 DNA: TGTGCCAGCAGTTACCCCGGACTAGCGAATAGCACAGATACGCAGTATTTT
CDR3 protein: CASSYPGLANSTDTQYF

V gene: TRBV30
J gene: TRBJ2-3
D gene: NA
clone size: NA
CDR3 DNA: TGTGCCTGGAGTCGCCTAGCCTTTCGCACAGATACGCAGTATTTT
CDR3 protein: CAWSRLAFRTDTQYF

V gene: TRBV12-3/TRBV12-4
J gene: TRBJ1-5
D gene: TRBD1
clone size: many
CDR3 DNA: TGTGCCAGCAGACGAGGGGACAGGGCAGTGCAGCCCCAGCATTTT
CDR3 protein: CASRRGDRAVQPQHF

V gene: TRBV3-1
J gene: TRBJ2-1
D gene: NA
clone size: NA
CDR3 DNA: TGTGCCAGCAGCCAAGTTCCCCAGAACAATGAGCAGTTCTTC
CDR3 protein: CASSQVPQNNEQFF

V gene: TRBV7-8
J gene: TRBJ2-7
D gene: TRBD2
clone size: many
CDR3 DNA: TGTGCCAGCAGCTTACGGCTAGCGGGAGCAGGCGAGCAGTACTTC
CDR3 protein: CASSLRLAGAGEQYF

V gene: TRBV5-4
J gene: TRBJ2-5
D gene: NA
clone size: many
CDR3 DNA: TGTGCCAGCAGCCCCGAGGGGGGTCGGCGGGAGACCCAGTACTTC
CDR3 protein: CASSPEGGRRETQYF

V gene: TRBV20-1
J gene: TRBJ1-1
D gene: NA
clone size: many
CDR3 DNA: TGCAGTGTTACAGGGAACACTGAAGCTTTCTTT
CDR3 protein: CSVTGNTEAFF

V gene: TRBV29-1
J gene: TRBJ2-2
D gene: NA
clone size: many
CDR3 DNA: TGCAGCGTTGTTTCAGGGGCCGGGGAGCTGTTTTTT
CDR3 protein: CSVVSGAGELFF

V gene: TRBV3-1
J gene: TRBJ2-2
D gene: TRBD1
clone size: many
CDR3 DNA: TGTGCCAGCAGCCAACCGGGACAGGGTCACGGGGAGCTGTTTTTT
CDR3 protein: CASSQPGQGHGELFF

V gene: TRBV6-2/TRBV6-3
J gene: TRBJ2-3
D gene: NA
clone size: many
CDR3 DNA: TGTGCCAGCAGGCTCCGGGACGTAAGCACAGATACGCAGTATTTT
CDR3 protein: CASRLRDVSTDTQYF

V gene: TRBV4-3
J gene: TRBJ2-7
D gene: TRBD2
clone size: NA
CDR3 DNA: TGCGCCAGCAGCCAAGTAGCGGGACCAAGCTCCTACGAGCAGTACTTC
CDR3 protein: CASSQVAGPSSYEQYF

V gene: TRBV10-3
J gene: TRBJ2-1
D gene: NA
clone size: NA
CDR3 DNA: TGTGCCATCAGTGAAAAACAGGGACTCTCCTACAATGAGCTGTTCTTC
CDR3 protein: CAISEKQGLSYNELFF

V gene: TRBV24-1
J gene: TRBJ2-2
D gene: NA
clone size: few
CDR3 DNA: TGTGCCACGGCCGTGGACGGCACGAACACCGGGGAGCTGTTTTTT
CDR3 protein: CATAVDGTNTGELFF

V gene: TRBV7-9
J gene: TRBJ2-3
D gene: TRBD2
clone size: many
CDR3 DNA: TGTGCCAGCGACGAGACTAGCGGGAGCACAGATACGCAGTATTTT
CDR3 protein: CASDETSGSTDTQYF

V gene: TRBV7-2
J gene: TRBJ2-5
D gene: NA
clone size: many
CDR3 DNA: TGTGCCAGCACAGGAGGCGGGGAGACCCAGTACTTC
CDR3 protein: CASTGGGETQYF

V gene: TRBV6-6
J gene: TRBJ2-7
D gene: NA
clone size: few
CDR3 DNA: TGTGCCATCCTTAGCGGCTACGAGCAGTACTTC
CDR3 protein: CAILSGYEQYF

V gene: TRBV12-3/TRBV12-4
J gene: TRBJ2-2
D gene: NA
clone size: many
CDR3 DNA: TGTGCCAGCAGTTCGAGGACAAGCTCGAACACCGGGGAGCTGTTTTTT
CDR3 protein: CASSSRTSSNTGELFF

V gene: TRBV29-1
J gene: TRBJ2-1
D gene: TRBD2
clone size: NA
CDR3 DNA: TGCAGCGATTCCCTAGCGGGAGGCTCCTACAATGAGCAGTTCTTC
CDR3 protein: CSDSLAGGSYNEQFF

V gene: TRBV7-9
J gene: TRBJ2-3
D gene: NA
clone size: NA
CDR3 DNA: TGTGCCAGCAGCTTATTCTCTCAGGGGCCAGATACGCAGTATTTT
CDR3 protein: CASSLFSQGPDTQYF

V gene: TRBV5-4
J gene: TRBJ2-1
D gene: NA
clone size: few
CDR3 DNA: TGTGCCAGCAGCTTGTTTCTAGCTACCATGGAGCAGTTCTTC
CDR3 protein: CASSLFLATMEQFF

V gene: TRBV6-5
J gene: TRBJ2-1
D gene: NA
clone size: few
CDR3 DNA: TGTGCCAGCAGTTACTCTGCGGGGGCTGAGCAGTTCTTC
CDR3 protein: CASSYSAGAEQFF

V gene: TRBV19
J gene: TRBJ2-2
D gene: NA
clone size: many
CDR3 DNA: TGTGCCAGTACCCTGAGAGTCGGCGGGACTGGCGGGGAGCTGTTTTTT
CDR3 protein: CASTLRVGGTGGELFF

V gene: TRBV28
J gene: TRBJ2-3
D gene: TRBD2
clone size: many
CDR3 DNA: TGTGCCAGCCTACCGTGGGAGGGGCAAGACACAGATACGCAGTATTTT
CDR3 protein: CASLPWEGQDTDTQYF

V gene: TRBV5-4
J gene: TRBJ2-2
D gene: TRBD2
clone size: few
CDR3 DNA: TGTGCCAGCAGCCTTGCTAGCGGGAGCCTTCTAAACACCGGGGAGCTGTTTTTT
CDR3 protein: CASSLASGSLLNTGELFF

V gene: TRBV29-1
J gene: TRBJ2-7
D gene: TRBD1
clone size: many
CDR3 DNA: TGCAGCGTCCATCCGGGACAGGGATCCTACGAGCAGTACTTC
CDR3 protein: CSVHPGQGSYEQYF

V gene: TRBV28
J gene: TRBJ2-1
D gene: TRBD2
clone size: once
CDR3 DNA: TGTGCCAGCAGTTTTAGAACGGGACTAGCGGCCTCCAATGAGCAGTTCTTC
CDR3 protein: CASSFRTGLAASNEQFF

V gene: TRBV4-3
J gene: TRBJ2-1
D gene: NA
clone size: few
CDR3 DNA: TGCGCCAGCAGCCAAGACGGGCCATACAATGAGCAGTTCTTC
CDR3 protein: CASSQDGPYNEQFF

V gene: TRBV7-2
J gene: TRBJ1-2
D gene: NA
clone size: many
CDR3 DNA: TGTGCCAGCAGCTTAGTAGGACGGGTTAGGTATGGCTACACCTTC
CDR3 protein: CASSLVGRVRYGYTF

V gene: TRBV29-1
J gene: TRBJ2-7
D gene: NA
clone size: many
CDR3 DNA: TGCAGCGCCAATGAGGGCTCCTACGAGCAGTACTTC
CDR3 protein: CSANEGSYEQYF

V gene: TRBV29-1
J gene: TRBJ2-1
D gene: NA
clone size: many
CDR3 DNA: TGCAGCGTTGACTACACCGATGAGCAGTTCTTC
CDR3 protein: CSVDYTDEQFF